The 32 T cell receptor beta chains below come from one sample, sequenced in a study of blood T cell repertoires in COVID-19. Measured with immunoSEQ multiplex PCR; TCRdb has only the in-frame clones, and not every one. Of approximately 100,000 clones in the sample, 87% are singletons; the top ten hold approximately 3%. The source material was peripheral blood. All receptors derive from a man aged 45-65 years in a cohort sampled during active COVID-19.

This clone was detected only once. V gene TRBV2 combines with J gene TRBJ1-2; tentative D call: TRBD1 (5 bases). CDR1 is SNHLY and CDR2 is FYNNEI in the germline V gene. The V end was cut by 3 bases, the J end by 7 bases, with 12 bases between. This CDR3 is built from 13 residues. For the CDR3, the DNA is TGTGCCAGCAGTGAGGGGGGGGGATTTGGCTACACCTTC. It yields the protein CASSEGGGFGYTF.

The chain recombines TRBV12-3 or TRBV12-4 with TRBJ2-7; 8 positions agree with TRBD1. The CDR3 totals 13 residues. With 6 bases clipped from V and 4 bases from J, the junction kept 5 bases outside the gene matches. CDR3 in DNA: TGTGCCAGCAGGCGGACAGGGCGGTACGAGCAGTACTTC. Translating it yields CASRRTGRYEQYF.

The chain has TRBV27 and TRBJ2-7; 11 bases agree with TRBD1. The CDR3 is 14 amino acids. With V trimmed by 5 bases and J by 3 bases, 3 bases remained unmatched. Per germline, CDR1 MNHEY and CDR2 SMNVEV (reference sequence). CDR3 nucleotide sequence: TGTGCCAGCAGTGCAGGGACAGGGGGCTACGAGCAGTACTTC. Translation gives CASSAGTGGYEQYF.

The CDR3 nucleotides read TGCGCCAGCAGCTTGGAAGGGACTAGCGGGGGGCGAGCCAACTCCTACAATGAGCAGTTCTTC. It yields the protein CASSLEGTSGGRANSYNEQFF. This sequence joins TRBV5-1 and TRBJ2-1, with 15 positions matching TRBD2. This CDR3 has 21 amino acids. Germline lookup yields CDR1 SGHRS and CDR2 YFSETQ. Trimming cost V 0 bases and J 0 bases; bases outside gene matches: 10.

J is TRBJ1-1 and V is TRBV6-5; D might be TRBD1 (5 bases). V was cut by 5 bases and J by 2 bases, with 9 bases left in between. The CDR3 sequence is 13 residues long. Germline V gene data show CDR1 as MNHEY and CDR2 as SVGAGI. CDR3 DNA: TGTGCCAGCAGTAAACAGGCAAACACTGAAGCTTTCTTT. This translates into CASSKQANTEAFF.

This chain links TRBV11-3 with TRBJ2-5, with 7 nucleotides matching TRBD1. This CDR3 comprises 14 residues. The ends lost 5 bases at V and 2 bases at J; junction bases unmatched: 5. The V gene's germline CDR1 is SGHNT and CDR2 YENEEA. The CDR3 protein is CASSPTRGQETQYF. CDR3 nucleotide sequence: TGTGCCAGCAGCCCTACCAGGGGGCAAGAGACCCAGTACTTC.

DNA of the CDR3: TGTGCCAGCAGCGGACAGGGGAAGACTGAAGCTTTCTTT. Amino acid sequence: CASSGQGKTEAFF. This sequence joins TRBV9 and TRBJ1-1, with 8 bases that match TRBD1. The germline V gene encodes CDR1 SGDLS and CDR2 YYNGEE. The CDR3 is made up of 13 amino acids. The V segment lost 3 bases and the J segment 5 bases; nucleotides outside the gene matches: 3.

This sequence joins TRBV5-1 and TRBJ2-2, with 8 bases identical to TRBD1. After removal of 6 bases from V and 5 bases from J, the junction contained 6 bases not matched to a gene. Germline CDR1 and CDR2: SGHRS and YFSETQ. The CDR3 spans 14 residues. The chain's CDR3 is CASTNGQGTGELFF. CDR3 in DNA: TGCGCCAGCACCAACGGACAGGGTACCGGGGAGCTGTTTTTT.

The chain couples TRBV5-1 to TRBJ1-1; TRBD1 aligns across 7 bases. In germline, CDR1 is SGHRS, CDR2 YFSETQ. This CDR3 contains 15 residues. Unmatched junction bases numbered 8, after V lost 0 bases and J lost 6 bases. This CDR3 reads CASSLARGTLSEAFF. The CDR3 DNA is TGCGCCAGCAGCTTGGCCAGGGGGACGCTGTCTGAAGCTTTCTTT.

This clone was recorded once. The chain uses TRBV2 and TRBJ1-2, with TRBD1 identical over 7 bases. This CDR3 is built from 11 residues. After removal of 5 bases from V and 14 bases from J, the junction contained 8 bases not matched to a gene. Germline V gene lookup returns CDR1 SNHLY and CDR2 FYNNEI. The CDR3 loop reads CASSPDRAWTF. For the CDR3, the DNA is TGTGCCAGCAGTCCCGACAGGGCTTGGACCTTC.

A few counts support this clone. The chain carries TRBV4-2 and TRBJ1-6; possible D gene TRBD1, 6 bases. The CDR3 has 16 residues. Trimming pared 2 bases from V and 3 bases from J, leaving 11 bases between. The germline CDR1 and CDR2 sequences are LGHNA and YNFKEQ. The CDR3 bases are TGTGCCAGCAGCCAATTAGGGGGGGACTATAATTCACCCCTCCACTTT. Protein product: CASSQLGGDYNSPLHF.

The rearrangement links TRBV15 to TRBJ2-3; TRBD2 matches 9 bases. V lost 4 bases to trimming and J lost 3 bases; unmatched junction nucleotides: 11. CDR1 is LNHNV, CDR2 YYDKDF, per germline (reference sequence). This CDR3 is 17 amino acids long. In DNA, the CDR3 is TGTGCCACCAGCACATTTAGCGGGGGCCGGGGGACAGATACGCAGTATTTT. Protein sequence: CATSTFSGGRGTDTQYF.

The chain employs TRBV5-6 and TRBJ2-3; TRBD1 agrees at 7 bases. Germline V gene data show CDR1 as SGHDT and CDR2 as YYEEEE. The CDR3 covers 14 residues. Germline trimming cut 4 bases from V and 2 bases from J; bases unmatched to any gene: 4. The CDR3 protein is CASSQGQATDTQYF. The CDR3 coding sequence is TGTGCCAGCAGCCAAGGACAGGCCACAGATACGCAGTATTTT.

This chain uses TRBV6-6 with TRBJ1-1, with D unclear. V shed 0 bases and J shed 8 bases, with 16 bases lying between them. The length of the CDR3 is 15 residues. CDR1 MNHNY and CDR2 SVGAGI come from the germline V gene (reference sequence). CDR3 bases: TGTGCCAGCAGTTACTCTCAGGTTGTTATTCCCGAAGCTTTCTTT. Its translation is CASSYSQVVIPEAFF.

The chain uses TRBV21-1 and TRBJ2-7; the table gives TRBD1 as D, unverified against the DNA. TRBV21-1 is a pseudogene. There are 16 residues in the CDR3. The CDR3 protein is CASSKAGRDRFYEQYF. The CDR3 DNA is TGTGCCAGCAGCAAAGCGGGCCGGGACAGATTTTACGAGCAGTACTTC.

The chain links TRBV19 to TRBJ2-2; 7 positions match TRBD1. Germline CDR1 is LNHDA and CDR2 is SQIVND (reference sequence). The V gene end was trimmed by 9 bases and the J gene end by 0 bases; junction bases not matched to a gene: 4. The CDR3 consists of 14 residues. In nucleotides, the CDR3 is TGTGCCAGCCTGGACAGGTCGAACACCGGGGAGCTGTTTTTT. Translating it yields CASLDRSNTGELFF.

CDR3 bases: TGTGCCAGCAGTTACTCGCCCGGGACAGGGAGTACTGAAGCTTTCTTT. This encodes CASSYSPGTGSTEAFF. V gene TRBV6-5 combines with J gene TRBJ1-1, with TRBD1 matching 9 bases. The germline V gene encodes CDR1 MNHEY and CDR2 SVGAGI. The CDR3 runs to 16 residues. Trimming took 0 bases from V and 5 from J; bases not matched to a gene: 7.

The rearrangement joins TRBV6-9 to TRBJ1-1, with 7 nucleotides matching TRBD1. After removal of 5 bases from V and 4 bases from J, the junction contained 16 bases not matched to a gene. The CDR3 totals 17 residues. Germline V gives CDR1 MNHGY, CDR2 SVAAGI. The CDR3 bases are TGTGCCAGCAGTGGCCAAGGGGGCAGAAAACGAGGCACTGAAGCTTTCTTT. Amino acids: CASSGQGGRKRGTEAFF.

The chain is built from TRBV6-6 and TRBJ1-1; 10 nucleotides line up with TRBD1. Per the germline V gene, CDR1 is MNHNY and CDR2 is SVGAGI (reference sequence). J was trimmed by 3 bases and V by 9 bases; bases with no gene match: 10. CDR3 size: 15 residues. For the CDR3, the DNA is TGTGCCAGTACCGGGACAGGGGTAATTTACACTGAAGCTTTCTTT. Its translation is CASTGTGVIYTEAFF.

The genes are TRBV11-1 and TRBJ2-7, with D maybe TRBD2 (5 bases). Trimming stripped 5 bases from V and 6 bases from J, with 17 bases between. CDR3 length: 14 amino acids. Germline V gives CDR1 SGHAT, CDR2 FQDESV (reference sequence). The CDR3 DNA follows: TGTGCCAGCAGCCTCTTCGGCCAGGCGGGCGAGCAGTACGTC. Its translation is CASSLFGQAGEQYV.

This sequence joins TRBV10-3 and TRBJ1-5, with 7 bases identical to TRBD1. Trimming took 1 base from V and 7 from J; bases not matched to a gene: 4. The CDR3 is 14 amino acids. From germline, CDR1 is ENHRY and CDR2 SYGVKD. In nucleotides, the CDR3 is TGTGCCATCAGTGAGTTTCAGGGGGGCCAGCCCCAGCATTTT. It yields the protein CAISEFQGGQPQHF.

The J gene is TRBJ2-1, the V gene TRBV7-2; 11 bases agree with TRBD2. Germline V gene sequence: CDR1 SGHTA, CDR2 FQGNSA. The CDR3 sequence is 16 residues long. Germline trimming cut 0 bases from V and 6 bases from J; bases unmatched to any gene: 4. The CDR3 DNA follows: TGTGCCAGCAGCTTAGCCGGGACTAGCGGAGCCAATGAGCAGTTCTTC. Its translation is CASSLAGTSGANEQFF.

The chain carries TRBV27 and TRBJ2-3; weak D call: TRBD2 (7 bases). The CDR3 sequence is 15 residues long. The V and J ends lost 7 bases and 5 bases respectively, with 19 bases between them. CDR1 and CDR2 (germline): MNHEY, SMNVEV (reference sequence). The CDR3 loop is CASTPTGGPGDTQYF. The CDR3 bases are TGTGCCAGCACCCCGACCGGGGGGCCCGGAGATACGCAGTATTTT.

The chain has TRBV2 and TRBJ2-7; 7 bases line up with TRBD1. Unmatched junction bases numbered 3, after V lost 5 bases and J lost 2 bases. In germline, CDR1 is SNHLY, CDR2 FYNNEI. This CDR3 spans 13 amino acids. The CDR3 DNA reads as TGTGCCAGCAGTAAGGGGACAGCCTACGAGCAGTACGTC. This gives the protein CASSKGTAYEQYV.

This chain links TRBV4-2 with TRBJ1-2, with TRBD1 matching over 7 bases. The junction had 11 bases not matched to a gene; V was cut back by 5 bases and J by 2 bases. This CDR3 is 16 amino acids long. Germline values: CDR1 LGHNA, CDR2 YNFKEQ. CDR3 nucleotide sequence: TGTGCCAGCAGCGAATCAGGCGGCAGGGGGAACTATGGCTACACCTTC. The encoded protein is CASSESGGRGNYGYTF.

V and J are TRBV5-1 and TRBJ1-4, with D perhaps TRBD1 (5 bases). This CDR3 has 15 amino acids. Trimming stripped 5 bases from V and 4 bases from J, with 15 bases between. Germline CDR1 and CDR2: SGHRS and YFSETQ. The CDR3 reads CASSVGLGFNEKLFF. CDR3 in DNA: TGCGCCAGCAGTGTGGGACTTGGCTTTAATGAAAAACTGTTTTTT. The variable domain in full, completed from reference TRBV5-1 and TRBJ1-4, reads KAGVTQTPRYLIKTRGQQVTLSCSPISGHRSVSWYQQTPGQGLQFLFEYFSETQRNKGNFPGRFSGRQFSNSRSEMNVSTLELGDSALYLCASSVGLGFNEKLFFGSGTQLSVL.

The gene calls are TRBV4-3 and TRBJ2-3, with 8 bases aligning to TRBD1. The germline gives CDR1 LGHNA, CDR2 YSLEER. V lost 4 bases, J lost 1 base, and 7 bases stayed unmatched. The CDR3 covers 16 residues. This CDR3 is CASSLGTGSGTDTQYF. The CDR3 region has the DNA TGCGCCAGCAGCCTTGGGACAGGTAGTGGCACAGATACGCAGTATTTT.

Many counts were recorded for this clone. This chain links TRBV27 with TRBJ2-7; 7 nucleotides match TRBD1. The CDR3 has 14 residues. With V trimmed by 5 bases and J by 2 bases, 6 bases remained unmatched. Per the germline V gene, CDR1 is MNHEY and CDR2 is SMNVEV (reference sequence). The CDR3 DNA is TGTGCCAGCAGTCTTAAGGACAGGCCCTACGAGCAGTACTTC. It yields the protein CASSLKDRPYEQYF.

The rearrangement joins TRBV19 to TRBJ1-2; 9 positions agree with TRBD1. This CDR3 spans 16 amino acids. Germline CDR1 and CDR2: LNHDA and SQIVND (reference sequence). The V segment lost 4 bases and the J segment 4 bases; nucleotides outside the gene matches: 10. The DNA for the CDR3 is TGTGCCAGTAGTACAACCGGGACAGGGTCTCTCTATGGCTACACCTTC. Translation: CASSTTGTGSLYGYTF.

V is TRBV19 and J is TRBJ1-5; D unclear. V gave up 3 bases and J gave up 4 bases, with 4 bases separating them. CDR3 length equals 12 residues. Germline CDR1 reads LNHDA; CDR2 reads SQIVND (reference sequence). CDR3 coding DNA: TGTGCCAGTAGTATCGGGAATCAGCCCCAGCATTTT. This codes for CASSIGNQPQHF.

This rearrangement joins TRBV19 to TRBJ2-6; D remains unclear. CDR1 and CDR2 (germline): LNHDA, SQIVND (reference sequence). The CDR3 is 16 amino acids. Trimming stripped 3 bases from V and 3 bases from J, with 12 bases between. The CDR3 region is CASSITRLGGANVLTF. The CDR3 DNA follows: TGTGCCAGTAGTATCACGAGGCTCGGTGGGGCCAACGTCCTGACTTTC.

The chain couples TRBV10-2 to TRBJ2-2; TRBD1 agrees at 7 bases. From germline, CDR1 is WSHSY and CDR2 SAAADI. The CDR3 has 15 amino acids. The J segment lost 4 bases and the V segment lost 5 bases, leaving 7 bases of the junction unmatched. DNA for the CDR3: TGCGCCAGCAGTACCTACCGACAGGGCACCGGGGAGCTGTTTTTT. It yields the protein CASSTYRQGTGELFF.